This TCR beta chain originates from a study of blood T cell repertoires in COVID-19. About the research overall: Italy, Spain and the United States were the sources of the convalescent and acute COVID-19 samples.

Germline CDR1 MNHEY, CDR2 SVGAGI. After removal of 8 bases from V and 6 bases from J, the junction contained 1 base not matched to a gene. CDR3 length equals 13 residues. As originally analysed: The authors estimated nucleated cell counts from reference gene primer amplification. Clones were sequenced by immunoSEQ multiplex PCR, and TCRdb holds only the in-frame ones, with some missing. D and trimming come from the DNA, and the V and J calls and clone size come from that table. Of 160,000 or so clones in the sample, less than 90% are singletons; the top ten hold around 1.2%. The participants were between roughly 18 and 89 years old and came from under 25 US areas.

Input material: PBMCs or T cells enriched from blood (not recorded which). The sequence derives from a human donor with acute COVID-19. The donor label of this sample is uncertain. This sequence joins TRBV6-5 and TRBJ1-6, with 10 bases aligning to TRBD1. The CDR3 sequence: CASRTGGNSPLHF. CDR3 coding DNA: TGTGCCAGCCGGACAGGGGGTAATTCACCCCTCCACTTT.